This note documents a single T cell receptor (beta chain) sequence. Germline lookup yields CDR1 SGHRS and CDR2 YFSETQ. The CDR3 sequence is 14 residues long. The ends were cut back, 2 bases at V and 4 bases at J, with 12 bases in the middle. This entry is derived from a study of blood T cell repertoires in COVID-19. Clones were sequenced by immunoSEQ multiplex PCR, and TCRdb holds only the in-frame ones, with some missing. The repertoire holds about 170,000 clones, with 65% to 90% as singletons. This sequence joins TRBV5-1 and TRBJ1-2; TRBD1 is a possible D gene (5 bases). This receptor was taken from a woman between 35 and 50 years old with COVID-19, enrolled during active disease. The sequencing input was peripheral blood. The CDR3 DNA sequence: TGCGCCAGCAGCTTCTCAGACAGTTCCTATGGCTACACCTTC. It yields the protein CASSFSDSSYGYTF.